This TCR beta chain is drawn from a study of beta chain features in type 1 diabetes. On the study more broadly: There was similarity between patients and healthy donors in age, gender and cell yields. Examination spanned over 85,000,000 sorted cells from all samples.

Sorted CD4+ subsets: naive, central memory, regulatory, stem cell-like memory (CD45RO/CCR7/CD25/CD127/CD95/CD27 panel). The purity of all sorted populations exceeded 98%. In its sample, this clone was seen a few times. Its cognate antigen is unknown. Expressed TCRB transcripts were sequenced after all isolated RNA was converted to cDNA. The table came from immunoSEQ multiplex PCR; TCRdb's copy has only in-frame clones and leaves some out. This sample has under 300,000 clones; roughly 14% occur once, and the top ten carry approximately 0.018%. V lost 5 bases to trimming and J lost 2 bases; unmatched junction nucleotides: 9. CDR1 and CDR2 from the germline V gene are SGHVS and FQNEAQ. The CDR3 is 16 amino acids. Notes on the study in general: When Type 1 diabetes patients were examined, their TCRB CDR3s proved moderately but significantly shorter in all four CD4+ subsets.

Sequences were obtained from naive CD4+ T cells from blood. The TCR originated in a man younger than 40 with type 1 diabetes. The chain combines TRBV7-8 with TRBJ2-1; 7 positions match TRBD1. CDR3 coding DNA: TGTGCCAGCAGCCGCGCCTGGACAGGCGCCTACAATGAGCAGTTCTTC. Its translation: CASSRAWTGAYNEQFF.